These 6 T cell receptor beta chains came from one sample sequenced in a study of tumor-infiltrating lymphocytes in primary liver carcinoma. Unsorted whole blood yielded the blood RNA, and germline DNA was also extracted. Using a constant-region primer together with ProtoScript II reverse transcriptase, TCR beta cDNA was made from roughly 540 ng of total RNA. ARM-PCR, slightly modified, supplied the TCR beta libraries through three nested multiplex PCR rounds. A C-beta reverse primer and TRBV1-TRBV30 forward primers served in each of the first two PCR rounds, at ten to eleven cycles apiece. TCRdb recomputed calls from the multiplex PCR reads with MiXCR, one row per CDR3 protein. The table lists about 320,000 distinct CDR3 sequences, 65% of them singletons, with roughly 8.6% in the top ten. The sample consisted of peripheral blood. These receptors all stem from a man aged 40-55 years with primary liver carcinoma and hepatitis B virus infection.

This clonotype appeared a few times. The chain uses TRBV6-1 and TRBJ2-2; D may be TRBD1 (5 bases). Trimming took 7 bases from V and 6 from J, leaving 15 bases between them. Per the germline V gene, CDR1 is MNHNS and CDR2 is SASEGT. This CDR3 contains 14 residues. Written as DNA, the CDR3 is TGTGCCAGCATTCCGGGCATAGGGGCCGGGGAGCTGTTTTTT. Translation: CASIPGIGAGELFF.

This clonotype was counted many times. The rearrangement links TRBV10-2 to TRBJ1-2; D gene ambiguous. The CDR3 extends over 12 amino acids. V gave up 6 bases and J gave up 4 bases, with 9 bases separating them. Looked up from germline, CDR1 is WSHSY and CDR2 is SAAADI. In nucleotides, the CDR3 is TGCGCCAGCAGCCCCCTCGGCTATGGCTACACCTTC. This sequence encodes CASSPLGYGYTF.

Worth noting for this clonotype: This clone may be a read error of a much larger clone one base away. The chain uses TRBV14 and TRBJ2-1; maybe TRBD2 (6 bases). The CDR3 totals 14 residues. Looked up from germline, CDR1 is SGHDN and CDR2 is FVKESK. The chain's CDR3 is CASSQEEGWNEHFF. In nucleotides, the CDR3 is TGTGCCAGCAGCCAAGAGGAGGGTTGGAATGAGCACTTCTTC. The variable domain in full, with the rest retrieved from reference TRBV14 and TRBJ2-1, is EAGVTQFPSHSVIEKGQTVTLRCDPISGHDNLYWYRRVMGKEIKFLLHFVKESKQDESGMPNNRFLAERTGGTYSTLKVQPAELEDSGVYFCASSQEEGWNEHFFGPGTRLTVL.

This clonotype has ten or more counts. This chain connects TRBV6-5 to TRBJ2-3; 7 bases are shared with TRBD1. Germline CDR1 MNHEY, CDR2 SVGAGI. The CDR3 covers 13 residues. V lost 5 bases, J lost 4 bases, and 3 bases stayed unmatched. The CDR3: CASSRQGPDTQYF. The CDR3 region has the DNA TGTGCCAGCAGTAGACAGGGTCCAGATACGCAGTATTTT.

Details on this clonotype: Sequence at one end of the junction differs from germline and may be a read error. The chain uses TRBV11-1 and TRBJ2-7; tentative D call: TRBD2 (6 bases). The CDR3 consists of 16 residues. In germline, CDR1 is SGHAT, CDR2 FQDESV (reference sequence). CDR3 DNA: TGTGCCAGCAGCTTAGCCTCCCCGGGAGAGGGCTACGAGCAGCACTTC. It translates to CASSLASPGEGYEQHF. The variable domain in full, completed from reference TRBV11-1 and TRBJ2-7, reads EAEVAQSPRYKITEKSQAVAFWCDPISGHATLYWYRQILGQGPELLVQFQDESVVDDSQLPKDRFSAERLKGVDSTLKIQPAELGDSAMYLCASSLASPGEGYEQHFGPGTRLTVT.

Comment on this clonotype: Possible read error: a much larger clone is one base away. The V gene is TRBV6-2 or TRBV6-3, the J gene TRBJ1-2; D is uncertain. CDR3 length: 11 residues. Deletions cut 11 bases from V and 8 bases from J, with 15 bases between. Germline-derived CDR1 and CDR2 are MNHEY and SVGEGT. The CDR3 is CACNSLGGYTF. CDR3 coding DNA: TGTGCCTGCAACAGCCTGGGGGGCTACACCTTC.